This TCR beta chain derives from a study of blood T cell repertoires in COVID-19. The CDR3 is made up of 16 amino acids. The V end lost 6 bases, the J end lost 3 bases, and 17 bases lay between the germline ends. In germline, CDR1 is LNHDA, CDR2 SQIVND (reference sequence). Assay: immunoSEQ multiplex PCR; the TCRdb copy retains only in-frame clones and omits some. The data hold around 47,000 clones, with roughly 70% observed a single time. Sequenced input: peripheral blood. The chain recombines TRBV19 with TRBJ1-4, with D possibly being TRBD1 (6 bases). The clonotype was recovered from a man at least 80 years old with acute or convalescent COVID-19. CDR3: CASRPPLQGANEKLFF. The CDR3 nucleotides read TGTGCCAGTAGACCGCCTCTACAGGGAGCTAATGAAAAACTGTTTTTT.